These T cell receptor beta chains were read from a single sample in a study of shared clonotypes between healthy human individuals. Measured with immunoSEQ multiplex PCR; TCRdb has only the in-frame clones, and not every one. The table records a few million clones, roughly nine tenths of them present only once. The material sequenced was naive CD4+ T cells sorted from blood. The receptor source for this set is a young man in good health. CDR3s include the opening cysteine and the closing phenylalanine or tryptophan. A D gene is named only where the DNA matches it firmly. The listing skips clone size in some rows; elsewhere it reads once, few, many or a size class.

V gene	clone size	D gene	CDR3 length	J gene	CDR3 protein	CDR3 DNA
TRBV11-2	NA	NA	13	TRBJ2-5	CASSLALWETQYF	TGTGCCAGCAGCTTAGCTTTGTGGGAGACCCAGTACTTC
TRBV9	NA	TRBD2	15	TRBJ2-1	CASSAGTGGYNEQFF	TGTGCCAGCAGCGCCGGGACGGGGGGCTACAATGAGCAGTTCTTC
TRBV5-1	few	NA	14	TRBJ2-7	CASSLEGSSYEQYF	TGCGCCAGCAGCTTGGAGGGCAGCTCCTACGAGCAGTACTTC
TRBV19	NA	NA	13	TRBJ1-4	CASSRRFDEKLFF	TGTGCCAGTAGTAGGCGGTTTGATGAAAAACTGTTTTTT
TRBV6-6	NA	TRBD1	15	TRBJ2-7	CASNHQQGAQPEQYF	TGTGCCAGCAATCATCAACAGGGGGCGCAACCCGAGCAGTACTTC
TRBV7-2	NA	NA	13	TRBJ2-4	CASSLERGGVQYF	TGTGCCAGCAGCTTAGAACGGGGTGGGGTTCAGTACTTC
TRBV18	NA	NA	16	TRBJ1-4	CASSRTQGATNEKLFF	TGTGCCAGCTCACGTACACAGGGAGCGACTAATGAAAAACTGTTTTTT
TRBV5-6	NA	NA	14	TRBJ1-1	CASSLGVSNTEAFF	TGTGCCAGCAGCTTGGGGGTCAGTAACACTGAAGCTTTCTTT
TRBV20-1	NA	NA	11	TRBJ1-2	CSAPLLYGYTF	TGCAGTGCTCCGCTCCTCTATGGCTACACCTTC
TRBV6-1	once	NA	12	TRBJ2-7	CASSEQSYEQYF	TGTGCCAGCAGTGAACAGTCCTACGAGCAGTACTTC
TRBV7-9	NA	NA	14	TRBJ2-1	CASSPRGERHEQFF	TGTGCCAGCAGCCCCCGTGGGGAGCGACATGAGCAGTTCTTC
TRBV6-1	NA	NA	15	TRBJ2-1	CASSEQGPLVNEQFF	TGTGCCAGCAGTGAACAGGGGCCCCTAGTCAATGAGCAGTTCTTC
TRBV2	once	NA	13	TRBJ2-7	CAGSEDDSYEQYF	TGTGCCGGCTCAGAAGACGACTCCTACGAGCAGTACTTC
TRBV6-6	NA	NA	14	TRBJ1-3	CASSYLSSGNTIYF	TGTGCCAGCAGTTACCTGTCCTCTGGAAACACCATATATTTT
TRBV6-6	few	TRBD1	14	TRBJ1-5	CASSDTGGIEPQHF	TGTGCCAGCAGTGACACAGGGGGCATTGAGCCCCAGCATTTT
TRBV9	NA	NA	14	TRBJ1-1	CASSVGGPSTEAFF	TGTGCCAGCAGCGTGGGCGGGCCCAGCACTGAAGCTTTCTTT
TRBV19	NA	NA	15	TRBJ1-5	CASSIAGSGNQPQHF	TGTGCCAGTAGTATAGCCGGGTCCGGCAATCAGCCCCAGCATTTT
TRBV18	NA	TRBD2	18	TRBJ2-2	CASSPQASGSGDTGELFF	TGTGCCAGCTCACCACAAGCTAGCGGGAGCGGGGACACCGGGGAGCTGTTTTTT
TRBV10-1	NA	TRBD1	15	TRBJ2-1	CASSDSGQGFNEQFF	TGCGCCAGCAGTGACTCGGGACAGGGCTTCAATGAGCAGTTCTTC
TRBV2	NA	TRBD1	14	TRBJ1-3	CASGGQGGMDTIYF	TGTGCCAGCGGGGGACAGGGCGGTATGGACACCATATATTTT
TRBV19	NA	NA	17	TRBJ1-5	CASRLQGVGFSNQPQHF	TGTGCCAGCAGACTACAGGGTGTCGGTTTTAGCAATCAGCCCCAGCATTTT
TRBV4-3	few	TRBD2	17	TRBJ2-2	CASSRYYVAGDPGELFF	TGCGCCAGCAGCCGTTACTATGTAGCGGGAGATCCTGGGGAGCTGTTTTTT
TRBV7-7	NA	NA	14	TRBJ2-1	CASSLSTGYNEQFF	TGTGCTAGCAGCTTATCGACAGGATACAATGAGCAGTTCTTC
TRBV5-6	NA	TRBD1	16	TRBJ1-5	CASSLFTGASNQPQHF	TGTGCCAGCAGCTTGTTCACAGGGGCGAGTAATCAGCCCCAGCATTTT
TRBV28	NA	NA	15	TRBJ2-2	CASSLSTPLTGELFF	TGTGCCAGCAGTTTATCTACGCCACTCACCGGGGAGCTGTTTTTT
TRBV18	NA	NA	13	TRBJ2-7	CASSPPGPYEQYF	TGTGCCAGCTCACCACCTGGCCCCTACGAGCAGTACTTC
TRBV10-2	NA	NA	14	TRBJ2-2	CASSEVLGSGELFF	TGCGCCAGCAGTGAGGTTTTGGGTTCCGGGGAGCTGTTTTTT
TRBV7-8	NA	NA	14	TRBJ2-1	CASTLGSSYNEQFF	TGTGCCAGCACCTTAGGGAGCTCCTACAATGAGCAGTTCTTC
TRBV4-1	NA	NA	17	TRBJ2-7	CASSPGTSRRDSYEQYF	TGCGCCAGCAGCCCGGGGACCAGCCGCCGGGACTCATACGAGCAGTACTTC
TRBV27	NA	TRBD1	13	TRBJ2-7	CASSLGQGHEQYF	TGTGCCAGCAGTTTGGGACAGGGGCACGAGCAGTACTTC
TRBV4-1	NA	NA	15	TRBJ2-5	CASSQLGASLETQYF	TGCGCCAGCAGCCAACTGGGCGCTAGCTTGGAGACCCAGTACTTC
TRBV5-1	NA	TRBD1	15	TRBJ1-3	CASSLQGASGNTIYF	TGCGCCAGCAGCTTGCAGGGGGCTTCTGGAAACACCATATATTTT
TRBV5-1	NA	NA	15	TRBJ2-2	CASSFEGRDTGELFF	TGCGCCAGCAGCTTTGAGGGTAGGGACACCGGGGAGCTGTTTTTT
TRBV13	NA	TRBD2	15	TRBJ2-1	CASLLIAGGYNEQFF	TGTGCCAGCCTGCTCATAGCGGGGGGTTACAATGAGCAGTTCTTC
TRBV9	NA	NA	13	TRBJ2-1	CASSVASTNEQFF	TGTGCCAGCAGCGTAGCTAGCACCAATGAGCAGTTCTTC
TRBV5-1	NA	NA	16	TRBJ2-1	CASSPHLLLSYNEQFF	TGCGCCAGCAGCCCCCACCTCCTTCTCTCCTACAATGAGCAGTTCTTC
TRBV5-4	NA	TRBD1	12	TRBJ1-1	CASSRGTDEAFF	TGTGCCAGCAGCCGTGGGACAGATGAAGCTTTCTTT
TRBV29-1	NA	NA	14	TRBJ1-1	CSVQPQTSNTEAFF	TGCAGCGTGCAACCGCAGACCTCGAACACTGAAGCTTTCTTT
TRBV2	NA	NA	14	TRBJ2-7	CASSGPGVSYEQYF	TGTGCCAGCAGTGGGCCAGGGGTCTCCTACGAGCAGTACTTC
TRBV5-1	NA	TRBD2	15	TRBJ2-2	CASDFGTTTTGELFF	TGCGCCAGCGATTTCGGGACTACCACCACCGGGGAGCTGTTTTTT
TRBV19	once	NA	12	TRBJ1-2	CASTPGLDAYTF	TGTGCCAGTACGCCAGGGCTTGATGCCTACACCTTC
TRBV7-2	once	NA	13	TRBJ2-4	CASSRESKNIQYF	TGTGCCAGCAGCCGGGAATCGAAAAACATTCAGTACTTC
TRBV5-6	NA	NA	19	TRBJ1-3	CASSSPAESYFASGNTIYF	TGTGCCAGCAGCTCCCCGGCAGAATCCTACTTCGCCTCTGGAAACACCATATATTTT
TRBV6-1	NA	TRBD1	15	TRBJ2-7	CASSAFQTGNYEQYF	TGTGCCAGCAGTGCCTTTCAGACAGGGAACTACGAGCAGTACTTC
TRBV30	NA	NA	14	TRBJ2-6	CAWRGGSGANVLTF	TGTGCCTGGAGGGGGGGCTCTGGGGCCAACGTCCTGACTTTC
TRBV10-3	NA	NA	14	TRBJ2-2	CAISSSRDTGELFF	TGTGCCATCTCCTCATCCAGGGACACCGGGGAGCTGTTTTTT
TRBV5-6	NA	TRBD1	16	TRBJ1-4	CASSLETGSTNEKLFF	TGTGCCAGCAGCTTGGAGACAGGGTCAACTAATGAAAAACTGTTTTTT